Each of the 3 T cell receptor beta chains below was sequenced from the same sample in a study of blood T cells in healthy people across ages. The authors ran a second PCR of roughly 6 to 12 cycles using a sample-barcoded 5' primer and a J-beta primer mix. TCRdb redid the calling of the 5' RACE reads with MiXCR, one entry per CDR3 protein. The data hold hundreds of thousands of distinct CDR3 sequences, with under 65% observed a single time. Sequenced input: blood. The receptors were sampled from a woman older than 75 in good health.

Ten or more counts support this clonotype. V usage is TRBV6-6 and J usage is TRBJ1-1, with 7 bases matching TRBD1. CDR1 and CDR2 from the germline V gene are MNHNY and SVGAGI (reference sequence). This CDR3 comprises 15 residues. V shed 6 bases, J shed 4 bases, and the junction held 11 bases outside the gene matches. The CDR3: CASRHLDRAATEAFF. DNA of the CDR3: TGTGCCAGCAGGCATCTAGACAGGGCCGCCACTGAAGCTTTCTTT.

Comment on this clonotype: Since a much larger clone is just one base distant, this may be a read error. CDR3 sequence: CATSRVRLAGYEQYF. The DNA of the CDR3 is TGTGCCACCAGCAGAGTACGACTAGCGGGGTACGAGCAGTACTTC. The V and J genes are TRBV15 and TRBJ2-4; 11 positions match TRBD2. The J call could be wrong; TRBJ2-7 is a better fit for the DNA end. The CDR3 spans 15 residues. Looked up from germline, CDR1 is LNHNV and CDR2 is YYDKDF (reference sequence).

This chain connects TRBV6-6 to TRBJ1-2, with TRBD1 matching 7 bases. Germline lookup yields CDR1 MNHNY and CDR2 SVGAGI (reference sequence). V dropped 2 bases and J dropped 2; count of bases not matched to a gene: 8. CDR3 length: 16 residues. The CDR3 DNA reads TGTGCCAGCAGTTACGTCTTGACAGGGCAAAACTATGGCTACACCTTC. Its protein is CASSYVLTGQNYGYTF.